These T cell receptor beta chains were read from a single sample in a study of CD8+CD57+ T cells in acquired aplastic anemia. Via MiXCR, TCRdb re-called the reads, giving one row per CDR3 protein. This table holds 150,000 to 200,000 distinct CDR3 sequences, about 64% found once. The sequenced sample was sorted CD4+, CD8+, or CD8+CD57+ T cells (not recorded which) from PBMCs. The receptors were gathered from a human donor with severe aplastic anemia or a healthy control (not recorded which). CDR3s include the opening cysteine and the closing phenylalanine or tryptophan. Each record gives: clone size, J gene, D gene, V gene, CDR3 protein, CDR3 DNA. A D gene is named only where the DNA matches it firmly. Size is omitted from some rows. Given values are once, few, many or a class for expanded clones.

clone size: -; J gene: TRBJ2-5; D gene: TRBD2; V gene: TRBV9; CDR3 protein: CASGPSGMGETQYF; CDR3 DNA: TGTGCCAGCGGTCCTAGCGGGATGGGAGAGACCCAGTACTTC
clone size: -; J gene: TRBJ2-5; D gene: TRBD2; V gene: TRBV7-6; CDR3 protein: CASSIPSGSGETQYF; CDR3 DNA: TGTGCCAGCAGCATACCTAGCGGGAGTGGTGAGACCCAGTACTTC
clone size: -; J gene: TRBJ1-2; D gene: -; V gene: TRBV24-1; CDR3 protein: CATTRAATNYGYTF; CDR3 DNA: TGTGCCACCACTAGGGCAGCCACTAACTATGGCTACACCTTC
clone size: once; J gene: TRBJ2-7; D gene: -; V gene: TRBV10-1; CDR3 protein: CASSGTEIYEQYF; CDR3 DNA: TGCGCCAGCAGTGGGACAGAAATCTACGAGCAGTACTTC
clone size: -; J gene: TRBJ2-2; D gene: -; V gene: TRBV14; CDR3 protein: CASSQDRAGELFF; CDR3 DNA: TGTGCCAGCAGCCAAGATAGGGCCGGGGAGCTGTTTTTT
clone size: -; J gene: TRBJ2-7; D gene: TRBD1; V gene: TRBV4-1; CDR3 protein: CASSFDRAEQYF; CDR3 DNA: TGCGCCAGCAGCTTCGACAGGGCCGAGCAGTACTTC
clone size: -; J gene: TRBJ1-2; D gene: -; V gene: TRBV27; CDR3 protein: CASSFLFGSGPGDNYGYTF; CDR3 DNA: TGTGCCAGCAGTTTTCTATTTGGTTCGGGCCCAGGAGATAACTATGGCTACACCTTC
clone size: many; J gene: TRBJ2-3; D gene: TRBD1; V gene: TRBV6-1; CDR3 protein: CASSWTGIADTQYF; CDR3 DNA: TGTGCCAGCAGTTGGACAGGAATAGCAGATACGCAGTATTTT
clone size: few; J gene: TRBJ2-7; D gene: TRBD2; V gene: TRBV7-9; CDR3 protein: CASSFSSGGYEQYF; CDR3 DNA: TGTGCCAGCAGCTTTTCGAGCGGGGGATACGAGCAGTACTTC
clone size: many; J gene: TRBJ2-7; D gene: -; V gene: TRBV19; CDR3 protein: CASSIAKSGTDHGQYF; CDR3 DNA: TGTGCCAGTAGTATAGCAAAATCCGGGACGGACCACGGGCAGTACTTC
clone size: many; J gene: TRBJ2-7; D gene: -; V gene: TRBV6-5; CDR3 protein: CASSRGPPPYEQYF; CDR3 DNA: TGTGCCAGCAGTAGGGGCCCACCCCCTTACGAGCAGTACTTC
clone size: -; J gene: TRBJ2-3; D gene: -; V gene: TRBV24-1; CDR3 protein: CASSLDQTTDTQYF; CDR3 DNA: TGTGCCAGCAGCTTGGACCAGACCACAGATACGCAGTATTTT
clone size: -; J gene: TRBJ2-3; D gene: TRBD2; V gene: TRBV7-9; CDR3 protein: CASSPGTSVTDTQYF; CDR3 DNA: TGTGCCAGCAGCCCCGGGACTAGCGTCACAGATACGCAGTATTTT
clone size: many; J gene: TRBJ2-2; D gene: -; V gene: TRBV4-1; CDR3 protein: CASSPDTGELFF; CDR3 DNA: TGCGCCAGCAGCCCGGACACCGGGGAGCTGTTTTTT
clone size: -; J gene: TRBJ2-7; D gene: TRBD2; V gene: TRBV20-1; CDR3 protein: CSARDLAGVISEQYF; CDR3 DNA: TGCAGTGCCAGAGACCTAGCGGGAGTTATCTCCGAGCAGTACTTC
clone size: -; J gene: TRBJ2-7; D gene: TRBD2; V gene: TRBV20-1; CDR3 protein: CSAERGGVSEQYF; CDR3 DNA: TGCAGTGCCGAGCGGGGGGGCGTCTCCGAGCAGTACTTC
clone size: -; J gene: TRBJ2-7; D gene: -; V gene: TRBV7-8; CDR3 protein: CASSSRFLSYEQYF; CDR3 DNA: TGTGCCAGCAGCTCAAGGTTCCTCTCCTACGAGCAGTACTTC
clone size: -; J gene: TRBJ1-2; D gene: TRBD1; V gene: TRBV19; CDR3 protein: CASYREPRDRNTYGYTF; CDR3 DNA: TGTGCCAGTTACAGGGAACCAAGGGACAGGAATACCTATGGCTACACCTTC
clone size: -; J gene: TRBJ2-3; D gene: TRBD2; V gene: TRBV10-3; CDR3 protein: CAIGGSGGADTQYF; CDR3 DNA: TGTGCCATCGGGGGTAGCGGGGGGGCAGATACGCAGTATTTT
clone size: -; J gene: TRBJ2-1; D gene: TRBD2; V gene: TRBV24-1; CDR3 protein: CATSSGARSYNEQFF; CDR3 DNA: TGTGCCACCAGTAGCGGGGCCCGCTCCTACAATGAGCAGTTCTTC
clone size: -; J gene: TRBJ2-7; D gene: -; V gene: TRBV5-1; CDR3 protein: CASSLVVSYEQYF; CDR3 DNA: TGCGCCAGCAGCTTGGTCGTGAGCTACGAGCAGTACTTC
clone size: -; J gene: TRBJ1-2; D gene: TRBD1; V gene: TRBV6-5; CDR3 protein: CASSYSVQGAVGYTF; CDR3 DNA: TGTGCCAGCAGTTATTCAGTACAGGGGGCGGTCGGCTACACCTTC
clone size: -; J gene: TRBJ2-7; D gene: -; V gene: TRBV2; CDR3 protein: CASSAGDWETYEQYF; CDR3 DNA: TGTGCCAGCAGTGCAGGGGATTGGGAAACCTACGAGCAGTACTTC
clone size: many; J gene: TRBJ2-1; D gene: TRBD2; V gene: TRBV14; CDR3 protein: CASSDGLAPNEQFF; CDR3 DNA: TGTGCCAGCAGCGACGGACTAGCCCCAAATGAGCAGTTCTTC
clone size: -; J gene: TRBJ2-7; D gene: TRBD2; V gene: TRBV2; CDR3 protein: CASSEGLAGDGAF; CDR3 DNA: TGTGCCAGCAGTGAAGGTCTAGCGGGAGACGGCGCCTTC
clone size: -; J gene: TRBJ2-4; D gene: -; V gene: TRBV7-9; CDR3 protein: CASTAGREAKNIQYF; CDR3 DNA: TGTGCCAGCACCGCCGGCAGGGAGGCCAAAAACATTCAGTACTTC
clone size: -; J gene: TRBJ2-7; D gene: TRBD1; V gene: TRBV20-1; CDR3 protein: CSAATGGEQYF; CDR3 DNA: TGCAGTGCAGCTACAGGGGGCGAGCAGTACTTC
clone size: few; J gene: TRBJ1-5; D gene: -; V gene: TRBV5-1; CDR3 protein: CASSLTNPANQPQHF; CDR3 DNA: TGCGCCAGCAGCTTGACAAACCCTGCCAATCAGCCCCAGCATTTT
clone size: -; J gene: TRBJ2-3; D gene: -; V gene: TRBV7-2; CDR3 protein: CASSRLGQSTDTQYF; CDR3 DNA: TGCGCCAGCAGCCGGTTGGGGCAGAGCACAGATACGCAGTATTTT
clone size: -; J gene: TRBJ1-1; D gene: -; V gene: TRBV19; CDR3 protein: CASSWGGRTEAFF; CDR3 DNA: TGTGCCAGTAGCTGGGGCGGAAGAACTGAAGCTTTCTTT
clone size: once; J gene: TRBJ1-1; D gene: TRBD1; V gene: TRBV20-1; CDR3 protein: CSAGDSAVAEAFF; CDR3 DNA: TGCAGTGCGGGGGACAGTGCCGTAGCTGAAGCTTTCTTT
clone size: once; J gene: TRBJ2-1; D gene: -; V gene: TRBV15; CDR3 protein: CATGTYNEQFF; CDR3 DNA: TGTGCCACAGGGACGTACAATGAGCAGTTCTTC